This T cell receptor beta chain derives from a study of blood T cell repertoires in COVID-19. Across the whole study: Researchers got acute and convalescent COVID-19 samples from the United States, Italy and Spain.

Those who participated ranged in age from roughly 18 to 90 years and resided in 20 to 30 US areas. Participants' own reports of clinical history determined their cohort assignment. Germline V gene sequence: CDR1 PRHDT, CDR2 FYEKMQ (reference sequence). CDR3 length: 17 amino acids. The V end lost 5 bases, the J end lost 0 bases, and 17 bases lay between the germline ends. TCRdb's copy holds only in-frame clones and misses some; the assay was immunoSEQ multiplex PCR. The sample holds over 200,000 clones; about nine tenths are singletons and the top ten take 0.95% to 1.5%. Sample: PBMCs or T cells enriched from blood (not recorded which). This chain links TRBV13 with TRBJ2-4, with D tentatively TRBD2 (6 bases). The receptor comes from a human donor in a cohort exposed to, infected with or recovered from COVID-19 (not recorded which). The donor label of this sample is uncertain. The CDR3 here is CASSLLSSGLAKNIQYF. CDR3 DNA sequence: TGTGCCAGCAGCCTCTTATCGAGCGGGTTAGCCAAAAACATTCAGTACTTC.